The clone carrying this TCR beta chain was counted ten times or more. CDR1 is SNHLY and CDR2 is FYNNEI in the germline V gene. This CDR3 spans 10 amino acids. V gave up 8 bases and J gave up 5 bases, with 7 bases separating them. The time point denotes: newly diagnosed GD, antithyroid drugs for less than 3 months. Making the TCR library involved RNA that had been extracted from PBMCs. Arm-PCR with iRepertoire HTBI primers amplified the CDR3 regions for these TCR beta libraries. One entry per CDR3 protein, called by TCRdb with MiXCR from the multiplex PCR reads. The table includes approximately 470,000 distinct CDR3 sequences, 15% to 20% detected once. The sample is drawn from a study of regulatory T cells in long-lasting Graves disease. Across the study: New Graves' disease cases had less than 3 months of antithyroid drugs.

Another study also made use of these data, one on T cells in Graves' hyperthyroidism and ophthalmopathy. That publication notes: The HTBI primer set served for first-round RT-PCR of the TCR CDR3.

Material: peripheral blood mononuclear cells (PBMCs), obtained at new diagnosis, from a patient treated with antithyroid drugs. J is TRBJ2-7 and V is TRBV2, with D possibly being TRBD2 (6 bases). The TCR sequence derives from a man between 40 and 49 years old with Graves disease. CDR3 loop: CASGGNEQYF. The CDR3 DNA follows: TGTGCCAGCGGAGGGAACGAGCAGTACTTC.